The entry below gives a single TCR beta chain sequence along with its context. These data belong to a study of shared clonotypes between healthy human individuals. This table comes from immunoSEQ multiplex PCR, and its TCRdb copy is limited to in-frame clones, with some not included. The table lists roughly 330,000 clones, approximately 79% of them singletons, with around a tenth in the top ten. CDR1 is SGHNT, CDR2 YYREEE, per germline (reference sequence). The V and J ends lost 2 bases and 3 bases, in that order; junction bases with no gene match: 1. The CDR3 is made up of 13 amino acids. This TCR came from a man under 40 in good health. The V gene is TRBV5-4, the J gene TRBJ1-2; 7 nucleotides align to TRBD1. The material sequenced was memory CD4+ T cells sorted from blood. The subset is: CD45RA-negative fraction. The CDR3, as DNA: TGTGCCAGCAGCTTTGACAGGGACTATGGCTACACCTTC. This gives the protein CASSFDRDYGYTF.